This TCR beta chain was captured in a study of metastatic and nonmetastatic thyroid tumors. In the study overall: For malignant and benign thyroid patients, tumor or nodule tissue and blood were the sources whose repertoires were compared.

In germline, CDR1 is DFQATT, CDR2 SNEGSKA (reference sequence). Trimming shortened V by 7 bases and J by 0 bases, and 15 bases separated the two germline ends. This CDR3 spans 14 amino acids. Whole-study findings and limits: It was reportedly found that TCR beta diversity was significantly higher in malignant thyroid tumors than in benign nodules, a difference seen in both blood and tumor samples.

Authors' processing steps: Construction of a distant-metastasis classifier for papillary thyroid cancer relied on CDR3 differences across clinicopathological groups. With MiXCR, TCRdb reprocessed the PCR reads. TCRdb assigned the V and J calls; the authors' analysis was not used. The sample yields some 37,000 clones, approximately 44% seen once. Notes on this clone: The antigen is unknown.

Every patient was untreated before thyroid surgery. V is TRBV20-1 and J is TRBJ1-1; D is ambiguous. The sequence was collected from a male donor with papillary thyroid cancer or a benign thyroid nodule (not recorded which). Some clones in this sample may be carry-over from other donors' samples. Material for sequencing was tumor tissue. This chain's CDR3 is CSGPMGGMNTEAFF. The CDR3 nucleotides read TGCAGTGGCCCCATGGGAGGGATGAACACTGAAGCTTTCTTT.